This T cell receptor (beta chain) was found in a study of T cell changes during pregnancy in multiple sclerosis. Libraries were prepared by immunoSEQ multiplex PCR; TCRdb keeps only in-frame clonotypes and omits some of them. The profile covers fewer than 60,000 clones, with 75% to 95% appearing a single time and 1% to 1.5% taken by the ten largest. Germline CDR1 reads MNHNS; CDR2 reads SASEGT. The CDR3 contains 13 residues. Trimming took 7 bases from V and 9 from J; bases not matched to a gene: 9. The V gene is TRBV6-1, the J gene TRBJ1-5, with 7 bases that match TRBD1. The sample was peripheral blood, taken after pregnancy. The clonotype originates from a female donor in good health, enrolled as a control in a pregnancy study. The CDR3 sequence is CASKGGSVTPQHF. CDR3 nucleotides: TGTGCCAGCAAAGGGGGCAGTGTTACGCCCCAGCATTTT.